Presented here are 16 T cell receptor beta chains from one specimen sequenced in a study of human T cells and chemical hapten exposure. Time point here: pre-sensitization, week 0. Described treatment: therapeutic diphenylcyclopropenone sensitization with weekly scalp DPC. TCRdb called the RACE reads again in MiXCR, with one record for every CDR3 protein. This table has under 110,000 distinct CDR3 sequences, about 12% appearing once. This specimen consisted of whole blood, obtained in connection with sensitization to the hapten diphenylcyclopropenone (DPC). All receptors derive from a woman between 45 and 60 years old with alopecia areata. Some clones in this sample may be carry-over from other donors' samples.

The V call is TRBV2, the J call TRBJ1-5, with D unclear. V shed 0 bases and J shed 4 bases, with 10 bases lying between them. Germline CDR1 and CDR2: SNHLY and FYNNEI. The CDR3 totals 15 residues. The chain's CDR3 is CASSEAFEWNQPQHF. CDR3 nucleotides: TGTGCCAGCAGTGAAGCGTTCGAGTGGAATCAGCCCCAGCATTTT.

This clonotype was counted only a few times. The V gene is TRBV20-1, the J gene TRBJ2-5; D is uncertain. Trimming took 2 bases from V and 3 from J, leaving 13 bases between them. Germline V gene lookup returns CDR1 DFQATT and CDR2 SNEGSKA (reference sequence). The CDR3 is 14 residues long. CDR3 bases: TGCAGTGCTAGAAAGGGCCAAAAAGAAGAGACCCAGTACTTC. Translated: CSARKGQKEETQYF.

This clonotype was detected a few times. The chain couples TRBV7-2 to TRBJ1-1; 7 bases are shared with TRBD1. The trim removed 5 bases at V and 2 bases at J, leaving 8 bases unmatched. CDR1 and CDR2 (germline): SGHTA, FQGNSA. The CDR3 is 15 residues long. The CDR3 DNA follows: TGTGCCAGCAGCATACAGGGGAACCAAAACACTGAAGCTTTCTTT. Residues: CASSIQGNQNTEAFF.

A few counts support this clonotype. V gene TRBV6-1 combines with J gene TRBJ1-1; D gene uncertain. The CDR3 is 14 amino acids. The germline gives CDR1 MNHNS, CDR2 SASEGT. The ends were cut back, 2 bases at V and 2 bases at J, with 9 bases in the middle. The CDR3 region has the DNA TGTGCCAGCAGTGAATTATGGACCAACACTGAAGCTTTCTTT. Residues: CASSELWTNTEAFF.

V and J are TRBV11-2 and TRBJ1-5; 7 positions match TRBD1. This CDR3 region has 13 residues. From germline, CDR1 is SGHAT and CDR2 FQNNGV. With V trimmed by 5 bases and J by 6 bases, 4 bases remained unmatched. The CDR3 bases are TGTGCCAGCAGCAGTGACAGGGCTCAGCCCCAGCATTTT. Its translation: CASSSDRAQPQHF.

The chain joins TRBV10-2 to TRBJ2-4, with a weak D call TRBD2 (7 bases). CDR3 length: 17 amino acids. Germline V CDR1 and CDR2: WSHSY, SAAADI. Trimming removed 0 bases from V and 7 bases from J, with 19 bases in between. The CDR3: CASSESSRSGRGNIQYF. In DNA, the CDR3 is TGCGCCAGCAGTGAGTCCTCTAGATCTGGGAGGGGGAACATTCAGTACTTC.

This chain joins TRBV9 and TRBJ2-1, with 9 nucleotides matching TRBD1. Germline CDR1 and CDR2: SGDLS and YYNGEE. The V and J ends lost 1 base and 6 bases, in that order; junction bases with no gene match: 5. The length of the CDR3 is 15 residues. Written as DNA, the CDR3 is TGTGCCAGCAGCGTATGGACAGGGGACGGCAATGAGCAGTTCTTC. Amino acids: CASSVWTGDGNEQFF.

This clonotype has more than one count but fewer than ten. The rearrangement joins TRBV11-2 to TRBJ2-7; D possibly corresponds to TRBD1 (5 bases). CDR1 and CDR2 from the germline V gene are SGHAT and FQNNGV. The CDR3 spans 13 residues. V lost 7 bases, J lost 2 bases, and 12 bases lay in between. The CDR3 sequence: CASTPDNAYEQYF. In DNA, the CDR3 is TGTGCCAGCACCCCGGACAACGCCTACGAGCAGTACTTC.

This clonotype showed up many times. The rearrangement links TRBV29-1 to TRBJ2-3; D might be TRBD1 or TRBD2, each matching 6 bases. CDR1 and CDR2 (germline): SQVTM, ANQGSEA. V was pared by 6 bases and J by 4 bases, with 17 bases between. This CDR3 region has 14 residues. The CDR3 reads CSVPGGLGADTQYF. CDR3 nucleotides: TGCAGCGTGCCCGGGGGCTTGGGCGCAGATACGCAGTATTTT.

This clonotype was seen repeatedly, ten times or more. V gene TRBV28 combines with J gene TRBJ2-7; D uncertain. This CDR3 spans 15 amino acids. The V and J ends lost 4 bases and 2 bases respectively, with 15 bases between them. Germline V gene data show CDR1 as MDHEN and CDR2 as SYDVKM. The DNA for the CDR3 is TGTGCCAGCAGTTCCCCTGCCGTTTCGGCCTACGAGCAGTACTTC. Translation: CASSSPAVSAYEQYF.

This clonotype has just one count. The chain carries TRBV5-1 and TRBJ2-4, with D unclear. The CDR3 has 15 amino acids. CDR1 and CDR2 (germline): SGHRS, YFSETQ. The germline V and J ends were trimmed by 1 base and 12 bases, with 20 bases remaining between them. This CDR3 is CASSLTGQPAPTQYF. The CDR3 nucleotides are TGCGCCAGCAGCTTGACGGGCCAGCCGGCTCCAACTCAGTACTTC.

The CDR3 loop reads CSVAVENEAFF. CDR3 sequence (DNA): TGCAGCGTTGCGGTCGAAAACGAAGCTTTCTTT. This chain links TRBV29-1 with TRBJ1-1; D call uncertain. The CDR3 has 11 residues. Trimming removed 4 bases at V and 8 bases at J, with 11 bases between. CDR1 and CDR2 (germline): SQVTM, ANQGSEA.

This clonotype has more than one count but fewer than ten. This chain uses TRBV20-1 with TRBJ2-5, with D unclear. V shed 6 bases and J shed 5 bases, with 19 bases lying between them. From germline, CDR1 is DFQATT and CDR2 SNEGSKA (reference sequence). This CDR3 has 14 residues. CDR3 coding DNA: TGCAGTGCCCCCCCTGCTCGAATGGGGGAGACCCAGTACTTC. It codes for CSAPPARMGETQYF.

This clonotype was seen only a few times. V is TRBV7-2 and J is TRBJ2-3; TRBD2 aligns across 9 bases. V lost 5 bases, J lost 1 base, and 10 bases stayed unmatched. The CDR3 loop spans 17 amino acids. The germline V gene has CDR1 SGHTA and CDR2 FQGNSA. CDR3 protein: CASSPPGIAGGTDTQYF. In nucleotides, the CDR3 is TGTGCCAGCAGCCCTCCCGGCATAGCGGGGGGCACAGATACGCAGTATTTT.

This clonotype was counted ten times or more. The rearrangement uses TRBV7-6 and TRBJ1-5, with TRBD1 matching 7 bases. Looked up from germline, CDR1 is SGHVS and CDR2 is FNYEAQ. With 5 bases clipped from V and 5 bases from J, the junction kept 3 bases outside the gene matches. The CDR3 has 13 amino acids. The CDR3 bases are TGTGCCAGCAGCCCTGACAGGGATCAGCCCCAGCATTTT. Translation gives CASSPDRDQPQHF. Variable domain in full (rest from reference TRBV7-6 and TRBJ1-5): GAGVSQSPRYKVTKRGQDVALRCDPISGHVSLYWYRQALGQGPEFLTYFNYEAQQDKSGLPNDRFSAERPEGSISTLTIQRTEQRDSAMYRCASSPDRDQPQHFGDGTRLSIL.

This clonotype showed up just a few times. The rearrangement links TRBV5-1 to TRBJ1-1; 7 bases are shared with TRBD1. CDR3 length: 13 residues. Germline CDR1 and CDR2: SGHRS and YFSETQ. V gave up 2 bases and J gave up 8 bases; unmatched junction bases: 6. This chain's CDR3 is CASSFLGQMEAFF. In DNA form, the CDR3 reads TGCGCCAGCAGCTTCTTGGGACAGATGGAAGCTTTCTTT. The whole variable domain, filled in from reference TRBV5-1 and TRBJ1-1, reads KAGVTQTPRYLIKTRGQQVTLSCSPISGHRSVSWYQQTPGQGLQFLFEYFSETQRNKGNFPGRFSGRQFSNSRSEMNVSTLELGDSALYLCASSFLGQMEAFFGQGTRLTVV.